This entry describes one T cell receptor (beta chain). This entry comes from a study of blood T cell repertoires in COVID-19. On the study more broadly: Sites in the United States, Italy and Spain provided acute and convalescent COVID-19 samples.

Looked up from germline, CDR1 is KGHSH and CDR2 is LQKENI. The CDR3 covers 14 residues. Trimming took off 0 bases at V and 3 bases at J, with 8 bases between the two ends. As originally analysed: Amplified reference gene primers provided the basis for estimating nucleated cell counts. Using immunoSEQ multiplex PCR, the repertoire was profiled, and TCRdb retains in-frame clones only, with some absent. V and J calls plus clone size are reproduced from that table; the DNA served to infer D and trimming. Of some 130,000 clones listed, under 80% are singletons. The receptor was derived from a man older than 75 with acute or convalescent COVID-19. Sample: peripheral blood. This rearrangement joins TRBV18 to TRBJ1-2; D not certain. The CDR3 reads CASSPPSGHYGYTF. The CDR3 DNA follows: TGTGCCAGCTCACCACCCTCAGGCCACTATGGCTACACCTTC.